This T cell receptor (beta chain) was profiled in a study of blood T cell repertoires in COVID-19. Study in general: Nucleic acid was either cDNA or gDNA, and it came from T cells, B-cell-depleted T cells, or PBMCs.

Germline V gives CDR1 LNHDA, CDR2 SQIVND (reference sequence). The CDR3 has 13 residues. V gave up 5 bases and J gave up 3 bases, with 11 bases separating them. In the original workflow: Reference gene primer amplification in the assay estimated nucleated cell counts. Using immunoSEQ multiplex PCR, the repertoire was profiled, and TCRdb retains in-frame clones only, with some absent. The V and J calls and clone size were taken over from that table, and D and trimming were inferred from the DNA. The table lists about 210,000 clones, 86% of them singletons. The chain carries TRBV19 and TRBJ2-7; D possibly corresponds to TRBD2 (6 bases). The specimen was peripheral blood. The TCR was taken from a woman in her 70s with acute or convalescent COVID-19. The DNA for the CDR3 is TGTGCCAGTAGTTTCGGGGGATTCTACGAGCAGTACTTC. This codes for CASSFGGFYEQYF.